This TCR beta chain was identified during a study of OX40 agonist ivuxolimab in advanced cancers. The wider study: People in dose escalation had one of these cancers: hepatocellular carcinoma, melanoma, renal cell or head and neck cancer. Findings and caveats of the study: The study found that CD8+ T cells averaged more expanded clones than CD4+. In a subset of nonresponders, normalized T-cell clonal expansion was also low.

Using immunoSEQ multiplex PCR, the repertoire was profiled, and TCRdb retains in-frame clones only, with some absent. The repertoire holds around 38,000 clones, 86% seen once, with about 12% in the top ten. V dropped 4 bases and J dropped 5 bases, with 18 bases sitting between them. CDR1 MNHNS and CDR2 SASEGT come from the germline V gene. The CDR3 has 15 amino acids. As regards this clone: Its antigen is unidentified.

This receptor was identified in an adult with an advanced solid tumor such as melanoma, head and neck, liver or kidney cancer. This chain joins TRBV6-1 and TRBJ2-7, with D possibly TRBD1 on 6 matching bases. The material sequenced was CD4+ or CD8+ T cells sorted from blood, taken in a trial of the OX40 agonist ivuxolimab. This chain's CDR3 is CASSVRVGGFNEQYF. CDR3 DNA sequence: TGTGCCAGCAGTGTTCGTGTAGGGGGTTTCAACGAGCAGTACTTC.